These 31 T cell receptor beta chains were sequenced from one sample in a study of T cell responses to AZD1222 COVID-19 vaccine. This table comes from immunoSEQ multiplex PCR, and its TCRdb copy is limited to in-frame clones, with some not included. The table has approximately 140,000 clones, around 91% seen once. Specimen: peripheral blood, collected on day 0 of AZD1222 vaccination. Source of these receptors: an adult in good health.

The chain uses TRBV18 and TRBJ1-6; D call uncertain. CDR3 length equals 16 residues. Deletions cut 3 bases from V and 2 bases from J, with 11 bases between. Germline CDR1 is KGHSH and CDR2 is LQKENI. The CDR3 reads CASSPREGTYNSPLHF. The DNA of the CDR3 is TGTGCCAGCTCACCCCGGGAAGGAACCTATAATTCACCCCTCCACTTT. Full variable domain (outside the CDR3, taken from reference TRBV18 and TRBJ1-6): NAGVMQNPRHLVRRRGQEARLRCSPMKGHSHVYWYRQLPEEGLKFMVYLQKENIIDESGMPKERFSAEFPKEGPSILRIQQVVRGDSAAYFCASSPREGTYNSPLHFGNGTRLTVT.

This clone was counted only a few times. The rearrangement joins TRBV6-1 to TRBJ2-1; D not certain. The V end lost 2 bases, the J end lost 8 bases, and 16 bases lay between the germline ends. The CDR3 length is 15 residues. Germline CDR1 reads MNHNS; CDR2 reads SASEGT. CDR3 residues: CASSELAGGVDEQFF. CDR3 nucleotide sequence: TGTGCCAGCAGTGAACTGGCTGGTGGTGTGGATGAGCAGTTCTTC.

The chain has TRBV19 and TRBJ1-1; no clear D gene. The CDR3 has 16 amino acids. Germline V gene data show CDR1 as LNHDA and CDR2 as SQIVND (reference sequence). V dropped 5 bases and J dropped 0 bases, with 16 bases sitting between them. This CDR3 is CASSGAPATVNTEAFF. The CDR3 DNA reads TGTGCCAGTAGTGGCGCCCCCGCCACAGTGAACACTGAAGCTTTCTTT. Combining the CDR3 with reference TRBV19 and TRBJ1-1 gives the whole variable domain DGGITQSPKYLFRKEGQNVTLSCEQNLNHDAMYWYRQDPGQGLRLIYYSQIVNDFQKGDIAEGYSVSREKKESFPLTVTSAQKNPTAFYLCASSGAPATVNTEAFFGQGTRLTVV.

The chain joins TRBV19 to TRBJ1-2; D remains ambiguous. This CDR3 comprises 15 residues. The V and J ends lost 7 bases and 7 bases respectively, with 22 bases between them. Germline-derived CDR1 and CDR2 are LNHDA and SQIVND (reference sequence). CDR3 DNA sequence: TGTGCCAGTAAGGGTGGGGATCTGTTCGGAAGTGGCTACACCTTC. It encodes CASKGGDLFGSGYTF.

This chain connects TRBV3-1 (or the pseudogene TRBV3-2) to TRBJ2-2, with D possibly matching TRBD1 (5 bases). Per germline, CDR1 LGHDT and CDR2 YNNKEL (reference sequence). The CDR3 contains 16 residues. V shed 1 base and J shed 7 bases, with 16 bases lying between them. CDR3 protein: CASSQAELRGIGELFF. CDR3 DNA sequence: TGTGCCAGCAGCCAAGCGGAGCTTAGGGGAATCGGGGAGCTGTTTTTT.

The chain links TRBV6-5 to TRBJ2-7; D gene uncertain. V was clipped by 2 bases and J by 0 bases, with 11 bases between them. Germline V CDR1 and CDR2: MNHEY, SVGAGI. This CDR3 spans 15 amino acids. Written as DNA, the CDR3 is TGTGCCAGCAGTTACGTCGACACCAACTCCTACGAGCAGTACTTC. It encodes CASSYVDTNSYEQYF.

In nucleotides, the CDR3 is TGTGCCAGCAGCTTAGCCGGGACAGGGGTTTCCAACGAGCAGTACTTC. The encoded protein is CASSLAGTGVSNEQYF. This chain joins TRBV7-9 and TRBJ2-7; 10 nucleotides agree with TRBD1. Trimming at V came to 0 bases and at J to 5 bases, leaving 7 bases not matched to a gene. The CDR3 consists of 16 residues. CDR1 and CDR2 (germline): SEHNR, FQNEAQ (reference sequence).

CDR3 nucleotide sequence: TGTGCCAGCAGCCGCAATAGGGACTCACAGGGCGGCTACACCTTC. Protein: CASSRNRDSQGGYTF. The chain joins TRBV4-2 to TRBJ1-2; tentatively, D is TRBD1 (6 bases). This CDR3 spans 15 amino acids. V was shortened by 4 bases and J by 8 bases, with 20 bases between the two germline ends. Per the germline V gene, CDR1 is LGHNA and CDR2 is YNFKEQ.

The gene calls are TRBV11-2 and TRBJ1-1, with a possible D match to TRBD1 (5 bases). V shed 0 bases and J shed 9 bases, with 11 bases lying between them. The CDR3 has 13 amino acids. Germline values: CDR1 SGHAT, CDR2 FQNNGV. CDR3 protein: CASSLDLGGKAFF. In nucleotides, the CDR3 is TGTGCCAGCAGCTTAGACCTGGGGGGTAAAGCTTTCTTT.

The chain is built from TRBV5-1 and TRBJ1-2; 12 nucleotides agree with TRBD1. Trimming removed 7 bases from V and 6 bases from J; junction bases left unmatched: 10. CDR3 length equals 15 residues. Germline assignment: CDR1 SGHRS and CDR2 YFSETQ. The CDR3 nucleotides are TGCGCCAGCGCCCCCCGGGACAGGGGGCAGGATGGCTACACCTTC. Its protein product is CASAPRDRGQDGYTF. The variable domain in full, with the rest retrieved from reference TRBV5-1 and TRBJ1-2, is KAGVTQTPRYLIKTRGQQVTLSCSPISGHRSVSWYQQTPGQGLQFLFEYFSETQRNKGNFPGRFSGRQFSNSRSEMNVSTLELGDSALYLCASAPRDRGQDGYTFGSGTRLTVV.

The CDR3 nucleotides are TGCGCCAGCAGTCATCTCAGACTGCGTCCTTCACCCCTCCACTTT. Encoded protein: CASSHLRLRPSPLHF. The chain links TRBV23-1 to TRBJ1-6; D not resolved. TRBV23-1 is assigned to the ORF class and has an uncertain function. V was shortened by 3 bases and J by 9 bases, with 15 bases between the two germline ends. This CDR3 has 15 amino acids.

The gene calls are TRBV5-4 and TRBJ2-5; no definite D call. Germline-derived CDR1 and CDR2 are SGHNT and YYREEE (reference sequence). The CDR3 length is 13 residues. The V gene lost 1 base and the J gene lost 0 bases, with 4 bases spanning the gap. The CDR3 bases are TGTGCCAGCAGCTTGAGGAACCAAGAGACCCAGTACTTC. Protein: CASSLRNQETQYF. The whole variable domain, remainder taken from reference TRBV5-4 and TRBJ2-5, is ETGVTQSPTHLIKTRGQQVTLRCSSQSGHNTVSWYQQALGQGPQFIFQYYREEENGRGNFPPRFSGLQFPNYSSELNVNALELDDSALYLCASSLRNQETQYFGPGTRLLVL.

The rearrangement uses TRBV19 and TRBJ1-2, with 9 bases that match TRBD1. In germline, CDR1 is LNHDA, CDR2 SQIVND (reference sequence). J was trimmed by 4 bases and V by 4 bases; bases with no gene match: 10. The CDR3 loop spans 16 amino acids. In DNA form, the CDR3 reads TGTGCCAGTAGTACACAGGGGGCCCCACCCTCCTATGGCTACACCTTC. Protein: CASSTQGAPPSYGYTF.

The V gene is TRBV29-1, the J gene TRBJ1-5; D uncertain. CDR1 and CDR2 from the germline V gene are SQVTM and ANQGSEA. V was clipped by 4 bases and J by 6 bases, with 10 bases between them. The CDR3 totals 12 residues. As DNA, the CDR3 is TGCAGCGTTGGTGACGGCAGTCAGCCCCAGCATTTT. Protein: CSVGDGSQPQHF.

The J gene is TRBJ2-2, the V gene TRBV25-1; D remains ambiguous. In germline, CDR1 is MGHDK, CDR2 SYGVNS. Trimming left V 6 bases short and J 7 bases short, with 0 bases between. The CDR3 spans 9 residues. CDR3 region: CASSGELFF. DNA of the CDR3: TGTGCCAGCAGCGGGGAGCTGTTTTTT.

This chain links TRBV7-2 with TRBJ2-7, with D unresolved. Germline CDR1 is SGHTA and CDR2 is FQGNSA. The CDR3 totals 12 residues. The V end was cut by 0 bases, the J end by 2 bases, with 2 bases between. The CDR3 DNA follows: TGTGCCAGCAGCTTAGCGGCCTACGAGCAGTACTTC. Translation gives CASSLAAYEQYF.

The CDR3 DNA is TGTGCCAGCAGTTCCCCCGCCTATACGCACGAGCAGTACTTC. Translating it yields CASSSPAYTHEQYF. This chain links TRBV6-2 or TRBV6-3 with TRBJ2-7; D unresolved. This CDR3 spans 14 amino acids. The germline gives CDR1 MNHEY, CDR2 SVGEGT. V was shortened by 4 bases and J by 5 bases, with 15 bases between the two germline ends.

J is TRBJ2-1 and V is TRBV23-1; D might be TRBD1 (5 bases). TRBV23-1 carries the ORF label, with uncertain function. The CDR3 covers 16 residues. V was trimmed by 0 bases and J by 4 bases, leaving 13 bases between them. As DNA, the CDR3 is TGCGCCAGCAGTCAATCCCCAGGGTGGGGTTACAATGAGCAGTTCTTC. The encoded protein is CASSQSPGWGYNEQFF.

This rearrangement joins TRBV29-1 to TRBJ1-6; D unresolved. The V gene lost 5 bases and the J gene lost 6 bases, with 11 bases spanning the gap. Germline-derived CDR1 and CDR2 are SQVTM and ANQGSEA. The CDR3 has 13 residues. The CDR3 here is CSVRIDGNSPLHF. CDR3 in DNA: TGCAGCGTTCGAATCGACGGTAATTCACCCCTCCACTTT.

The chain is built from TRBV28 and TRBJ2-3; possibly TRBD1 for D (6 bases). The CDR3 contains 18 residues. V was clipped by 6 bases and J by 1 base, with 23 bases between them. In germline, CDR1 is MDHEN, CDR2 SYDVKM. The CDR3 nucleotides read TGTGCCAGCAGCTTACCGACACGCAGGGGTCACCGCACAGATACGCAGTATTTT. Translated: CASSLPTRRGHRTDTQYF.

The table lists this clone with a count of one. The same CDR3 also results from other DNA sequences found in this sample. The genes are TRBV19 and TRBJ2-1; the D gene is possibly TRBD1 (6 bases). Germline V gene lookup returns CDR1 LNHDA and CDR2 SQIVND (reference sequence). The CDR3 contains 13 residues. V lost 1 base and J 7 bases, leaving 8 bases between the germline ends. The DNA of the CDR3 is TGTGCCAGTAGTATAGTAAGGGGGAATGAGCAGTTCTTC. Its protein is CASSIVRGNEQFF.

The rearrangement uses TRBV4-1 and TRBJ2-1; TRBD2 matches at 7 bases. The CDR3 spans 21 residues. With V trimmed by 1 base and J by 0 bases, 18 bases remained unmatched. Germline V CDR1 and CDR2: MGHRA, YSYEKL. CDR3 in DNA: TGCGCCAGCAGCCAAGCCTCGGGGCAGGGACTAACGGGAAGCTCCTACAATGAGCAGTTCTTC. Its protein product is CASSQASGQGLTGSSYNEQFF.

The genes are TRBV7-9 and TRBJ1-1; D is undetermined. The CDR3 loop spans 12 amino acids. The V and J ends lost 7 bases and 1 base respectively, with 7 bases between them. In germline, CDR1 is SEHNR, CDR2 FQNEAQ (reference sequence). The CDR3 protein is CASTAGNTEAFF. The CDR3 nucleotides read TGTGCCAGCACTGCGGGGAACACTGAAGCTTTCTTT. Complete variable domain (other parts from reference TRBV7-9 and TRBJ1-1): DTGVSQNPRHKITKRGQNVTFRCDPISEHNRLYWYRQTLGQGPEFLTYFQNEAQLEKSRLLSDRFSAERPKGSFSTLEIQRTEQGDSAMYLCASTAGNTEAFFGQGTRLTVV.

This clone was recorded once. V usage is TRBV5-1 and J usage is TRBJ1-4; D is possibly TRBD1 (6 bases). Per the germline V gene, CDR1 is SGHRS and CDR2 is YFSETQ. This CDR3 comprises 14 residues. V was pared by 4 bases and J by 4 bases, with 11 bases between. CDR3 DNA: TGCGCCAGCAGCCACGGGACAATTAATGAAAAACTGTTTTTT. Its translation: CASSHGTINEKLFF.

The chain uses TRBV6-2 or TRBV6-3 and TRBJ2-3; TRBD2 matches at 12 bases. V trimming: 5 bases; J trimming: 7 bases; junction bases outside the gene matches: 7. Germline V lookup: CDR1 MNHEY, CDR2 SVGEGT. The CDR3 runs 15 residues. CDR3 amino acids: CASSTLAGGLNTQYF. In nucleotides, the CDR3 is TGTGCCAGCAGTACTCTAGCGGGGGGGCTAAATACGCAGTATTTT.

The V gene is TRBV11-1, the J gene TRBJ2-5; D gene ambiguous. The V and J ends lost 4 bases and 4 bases respectively, with 10 bases between them. This CDR3 has 13 amino acids. Germline loops: CDR1 SGHAT, CDR2 FQDESV (reference sequence). The CDR3 nucleotides read TGTGCCAGCAGCTCCCTAGGTGGAGAGACCCAGTACTTC. It translates to CASSSLGGETQYF.

The chain recombines TRBV12-3 or TRBV12-4 with TRBJ2-3, with a tentative D call TRBD2 (6 bases). The CDR3 length is 13 residues. Trimming cost V 8 bases and J 6 bases, with 15 bases left between them. The CDR3 sequence: CASRGTLRDTQYF. The CDR3 coding sequence is TGTGCCAGCCGCGGGACCTTGCGGGATACGCAGTATTTT.

A note on this clone: Additional DNA sequences in this sample encode the identical CDR3. The CDR3 DNA sequence: TGTGCCACCAGTGATTTAGGAGGTCAGCCCCAGCATTTT. Residues: CATSDLGGQPQHF. J is TRBJ1-5 and V is TRBV24-1; D is uncertain. Germline V gene data show CDR1 as KGHDR and CDR2 as SFDVKD. This CDR3 is built from 13 residues. V lost 1 base and J 6 bases, leaving 6 bases between the germline ends.

This chain links TRBV7-9 with TRBJ1-5, with TRBD1 identical over 9 bases. The CDR3 has 13 residues. Germline V CDR1 and CDR2: SEHNR, FQNEAQ (reference sequence). The trim removed 5 bases at V and 7 bases at J, leaving 3 bases unmatched. The CDR3 region is CASSGQGKQPQHF. DNA for the CDR3: TGTGCCAGCAGCGGACAGGGGAAACAGCCCCAGCATTTT.

V gene TRBV19 combines with J gene TRBJ1-1; 7 bases are a match to TRBD1. V lost 11 bases, J lost 4 bases, and 16 bases stayed unmatched. Germline V CDR1 and CDR2: LNHDA, SQIVND (reference sequence). This CDR3 is 15 amino acids long. The CDR3 is CAPLIPTGRATEAFF. The CDR3 DNA is TGTGCCCCCCTCATCCCGACAGGGCGGGCCACTGAAGCTTTCTTT.

The V call is TRBV6-5, the J call TRBJ2-2, with a tentative D call TRBD1 (5 bases). The CDR3 totals 13 residues. Germline CDR1 MNHEY, CDR2 SVGAGI. The ends were cut back, 6 bases at V and 7 bases at J, with 12 bases in the middle. CDR3 in amino acids: CASSPTQGGELFF. As DNA, the CDR3 is TGTGCCAGCAGCCCAACCCAGGGCGGGGAGCTGTTTTTT.